This is a list of T cell receptor beta chains from one sample in a study of blood T cell repertoires in COVID-19. Clones were read by immunoSEQ multiplex PCR, and TCRdb kept only the in-frame ones, dropping some. The sample gives about 260,000 clones, 88% of which show up once; roughly 10% is in the top ten. Sequenced: peripheral blood. These receptors were taken from a woman aged 30 to 39 with COVID-19, enrolled during active disease. Both conserved end residues are part of each CDR3.

j_call: TRBJ1-2; v_call: TRBV6-6; cdr3_aa: CASSPGTVLHGYTF
j_call: TRBJ2-4; v_call: TRBV2; cdr3_aa: CASSEGGGGIQYF
j_call: TRBJ2-7; v_call: TRBV2; cdr3_aa: CASSKGHPYEQYF
j_call: TRBJ2-1; v_call: TRBV19; cdr3_aa: CASSILGQGTYNEQFF
j_call: TRBJ1-1; v_call: TRBV19; cdr3_aa: CASSINRGAMNTEAFF
j_call: TRBJ1-2; v_call: TRBV5-6; cdr3_aa: CASSLGGGYGYTF
j_call: TRBJ1-5; v_call: TRBV28; cdr3_aa: CASSFKGARQPQHF
j_call: TRBJ1-3; v_call: TRBV27; cdr3_aa: CASSSSGKNTIYF
j_call: TRBJ2-2; v_call: TRBV15; cdr3_aa: CATRSGGLNTGELFF
j_call: TRBJ2-3; v_call: TRBV28; cdr3_aa: CASRPLGRGNTQYF
j_call: TRBJ1-5; v_call: TRBV30; cdr3_aa: CAWSTGDDQPQHF
j_call: TRBJ2-5; v_call: TRBV5-1; cdr3_aa: CASTFRTSGSETQYF
j_call: TRBJ2-4; v_call: TRBV6-1; cdr3_aa: CASSEPASGRGTGIQYF
j_call: TRBJ2-7; v_call: TRBV5-1; cdr3_aa: CASSLPKERTDYEQYF
j_call: TRBJ2-1; v_call: TRBV10-3; cdr3_aa: CAISESGTSGRKVDEQFF
j_call: TRBJ2-3; v_call: TRBV5-4; cdr3_aa: CASSLIPPRYPKADTQYF
j_call: TRBJ1-6; v_call: TRBV7-9; cdr3_aa: CASSLAVPGGGSPLHF
j_call: TRBJ1-2; v_call: TRBV7-9; cdr3_aa: CASSPPRTGGHYGYTF
j_call: TRBJ1-2; v_call: TRBV14; cdr3_aa: CASSQNEAGYTF
j_call: TRBJ2-7; v_call: TRBV15; cdr3_aa: CATSRDQGTVYEQYF
j_call: TRBJ1-5; v_call: TRBV24-1; cdr3_aa: CATSDPTVNQPQHF
j_call: TRBJ2-7; v_call: TRBV28; cdr3_aa: CASSLSLGQPSYEQYF